The 25 T cell receptor beta chains in this list originate from one sample, sequenced in a study of OX40 agonist ivuxolimab in advanced cancers. The assay was immunoSEQ multiplex PCR, and TCRdb's table has in-frame clones only and misses some. Of tens of thousands of clones in the sample, 92% were seen once. Sequencing used CD4+ or CD8+ T cells sorted from blood, obtained in a trial of the OX40 agonist ivuxolimab. Receptor source: an adult with an advanced solid tumor such as melanoma, head and neck, liver or kidney cancer.

The chain joins TRBV27 to TRBJ1-1, with 10 bases identical to TRBD1. This CDR3 is 17 amino acids long. The V gene's germline CDR1 is MNHEY and CDR2 SMNVEV (reference sequence). The V segment lost 0 bases and the J segment 3 bases; nucleotides outside the gene matches: 7. CDR3 sequence (DNA): TGTGCCAGCAGTTTATCGATGGGACAGGGGTTCGACACTGAAGCTTTCTTT. Amino acids: CASSLSMGQGFDTEAFF.

This chain uses TRBV6-5 with TRBJ2-5; D call uncertain. The V gene's germline CDR1 is MNHEY and CDR2 SVGAGI. This CDR3 is built from 15 residues. Trimming took off 5 bases at V and 5 bases at J, with 18 bases between the two ends. The CDR3 region is CASSTESSSRETQYF. In DNA, the CDR3 is TGTGCCAGCAGTACCGAGAGTAGCAGCCGGGAGACCCAGTACTTC.

The chain couples TRBV4-3 to TRBJ1-5; D ambiguous. V lost 5 bases and J 1 base, leaving 12 bases between the germline ends. CDR3 length equals 15 residues. Per the germline V gene, CDR1 is LGHNA and CDR2 is YSLEER. CDR3 DNA: TGCGCCAGCAGCTATGCACTGAAGAGCAATCAGCCCCAGCATTTT. This codes for CASSYALKSNQPQHF.

The CDR3 sequence is CASSQGEELYEQYF. The CDR3 DNA is TGCGCCAGCAGCCAAGGAGAGGAATTATACGAGCAGTACTTC. The chain is built from TRBV4-1 and TRBJ2-7, with D hard to call. There are 14 residues in the CDR3. The V end lost 1 base, the J end lost 4 bases, and 11 bases lay between the germline ends. Germline-derived CDR1 and CDR2 are MGHRA and YSYEKL.

In this sample, this clone turned up a few times. The chain carries TRBV9 and TRBJ2-1, with 10 bases matching TRBD2. Losses at the gene ends were 4 bases for V and 5 bases for J; bases not matched to a gene: 12. The CDR3 loop spans 17 amino acids. Germline CDR1 SGDLS, CDR2 YYNGEE. Here the CDR3 reads CASSPTSGIGRNNEQFF. The CDR3 DNA is TGTGCCAGCAGCCCTACTAGCGGGATTGGTCGCAACAATGAGCAGTTCTTC.

This sequence joins TRBV7-8 and TRBJ2-1; D unclear. The CDR3 has 15 amino acids. Germline CDR1 SGHVS, CDR2 FQNEAQ. V lost 5 bases and J 0 bases, leaving 11 bases between the germline ends. The CDR3 DNA reads as TGTGCCAGCAGCGCCTGGACCCGCTCCTACAATGAGCAGTTCTTC. It specifies CASSAWTRSYNEQFF.

This clone was detected only a few times. The chain carries TRBV28 and TRBJ1-5, with D possibly TRBD1 on 5 matching bases. Germline CDR1 MDHEN, CDR2 SYDVKM. This CDR3 has 13 amino acids. V was cut by 5 bases and J by 4 bases, with 9 bases left in between. CDR3: CASSRTLNQPQHF. CDR3 bases: TGTGCCAGCAGTAGGACACTAAATCAGCCCCAGCATTTT.

The chain links TRBV28 to TRBJ1-4; D gene ambiguous. The CDR3 has 14 amino acids. Germline CDR1 reads MDHEN; CDR2 reads SYDVKM. V lost 3 bases, J lost 5 bases, and 10 bases lay in between. The CDR3 loop is CASSFRQENEKLFF. In DNA form, the CDR3 reads TGTGCCAGCAGTTTTAGGCAGGAAAATGAAAAACTGTTTTTT.

V is TRBV27 and J is TRBJ2-3; the match to TRBD2 covers 9 bases. CDR1 is MNHEY and CDR2 is SMNVEV in the germline V gene (reference sequence). The CDR3 contains 15 residues. The ends lost 5 bases at V and 2 bases at J; junction bases unmatched: 5. DNA for the CDR3: TGTGCCAGCAGTAGACTAGCGGAGCTCACAGATACGCAGTATTTT. Residues: CASSRLAELTDTQYF.

The chain is built from TRBV7-3 and TRBJ2-1; 12 bases are shared with TRBD2. The V and J ends lost 0 bases and 9 bases, in that order; junction bases with no gene match: 12. The CDR3 sequence is 18 residues long. Germline V gives CDR1 SGHTA, CDR2 FQGTGA. The CDR3 DNA reads as TGTGCCAGCAGCTTAACGTACGGATCTAGCGGGAGGGCTGGTGAGCAGTTCTTC. Translating gives CASSLTYGSSGRAGEQFF.

The CDR3 DNA follows: TGTGCCTGGAGTGTAGAAAGCTCCTATAATTCACCCCTCCACTTT. This sequence encodes CAWSVESSYNSPLHF. The V gene is TRBV30, the J gene TRBJ1-6; no firm D call. Germline V gene sequence: CDR1 GTSNPN, CDR2 SVGIG (reference sequence). CDR3 length equals 15 residues. V was cut by 0 bases and J by 0 bases, with 6 bases left in between.

The V call is TRBV7-2, the J call TRBJ2-3; TRBD2 matches 8 bases. CDR1 and CDR2 from the germline V gene are SGHTA and FQGNSA. This CDR3 is built from 15 residues. V was clipped by 2 bases and J by 2 bases; unmatched bases: 3. CDR3 nucleotides: TGTGCCAGCAGCTTAACTAGCGGACTCACAGATACGCAGTATTTT. Protein sequence: CASSLTSGLTDTQYF.

The J gene is TRBJ1-2, the V gene TRBV20-1, with a possible D match to TRBD1 (5 bases). CDR3 size: 10 residues. Germline V lookup: CDR1 DFQATT, CDR2 SNEGSKA (reference sequence). The CDR3 here is CRVRGEGYTF. The DNA of the CDR3 is TGCAGGGTTAGGGGTGAAGGCTACACCTTC.

CDR3 sequence: CASSLETPGGTDTQYF. The CDR3 DNA is TGCGCCAGCAGCTTGGAGACCCCGGGGGGCACAGATACGCAGTATTTT. The V and J genes are TRBV5-1 and TRBJ2-3, with D perhaps TRBD2 (6 bases). The CDR3 contains 16 residues. Germline V lookup: CDR1 SGHRS, CDR2 YFSETQ. Trimming shortened V by 0 bases and J by 1 base, and 12 bases separated the two germline ends.

The chain uses TRBV11-2 and TRBJ2-7; TRBD1 is a possible D gene (5 bases). The CDR3 consists of 15 residues. V was trimmed by 5 bases and J by 5 bases, leaving 19 bases between them. Germline CDR1 is SGHAT and CDR2 is FQNNGV. The CDR3: CASSLFHGAGDEQYF. The CDR3 coding sequence is TGTGCCAGCAGCCTATTCCATGGGGCTGGCGACGAGCAGTACTTC.

This clone was observed a single time. The chain links TRBV28 to TRBJ1-6, with TRBD1 identical over 8 bases. The CDR3 loop spans 15 amino acids. J lost 7 bases, V lost 6 bases, and 8 bases had no gene match. Germline V gene lookup returns CDR1 MDHEN and CDR2 SYDVKM. CDR3 residues: CASRHPDRGNSPLHF. The CDR3 DNA sequence: TGTGCCAGCAGGCATCCCGACAGGGGAAATTCACCCCTCCACTTT.

This chain uses TRBV7-6 with TRBJ2-3; TRBD2 agrees at 14 bases. CDR3 length equals 17 residues. With 4 bases clipped from V and 2 bases from J, the junction kept 5 bases outside the gene matches. CDR1 and CDR2 (germline): SGHVS, FNYEAQ. CDR3 sequence (DNA): TGTGCCAGCAGCTCCCGACTAGCGGGAGGGCTCACAGATACGCAGTATTTT. It codes for CASSSRLAGGLTDTQYF.

The V gene is TRBV7-9, the J gene TRBJ2-7; no definite D call. Germline V CDR1 and CDR2: SEHNR, FQNEAQ (reference sequence). The germline V and J ends were trimmed by 8 bases and 4 bases, with 12 bases remaining between them. The CDR3 runs 12 residues. CDR3 residues: CASGGSSYEQYF. Written as DNA, the CDR3 is TGTGCCAGCGGTGGCTCTTCGTACGAGCAGTACTTC. The full variable domain, in which reference TRBV7-9 and TRBJ2-7 provide the parts outside the CDR3, is DTGVSQNPRHKITKRGQNVTFRCDPISEHNRLYWYRQTLGQGPEFLTYFQNEAQLEKSRLLSDRFSAERPKGSFSTLEIQRTEQGDSAMYLCASGGSSYEQYFGPGTRLTVT.

The chain links TRBV13 to TRBJ2-7; TRBD1 is a possible D gene (5 bases). V gave up 5 bases and J gave up 0 bases, with 11 bases separating them. Germline V gene lookup returns CDR1 PRHDT and CDR2 FYEKMQ (reference sequence). The CDR3 loop spans 14 amino acids. CDR3 DNA: TGTGCCAGCAGCGACAGCTTAAGCTCCTACGAGCAGTACGTC. Translation gives CASSDSLSSYEQYV.

The chain uses TRBV6-1 and TRBJ2-2, with 9 bases fitting TRBD1. V shed 1 base and J 7 bases; nucleotides not matched to a gene: 7. CDR3 length equals 16 residues. Germline V gives CDR1 MNHNS, CDR2 SASEGT. The CDR3 protein is CASSEGDRVYIGELFF. The DNA of the CDR3 is TGTGCCAGCAGTGAAGGGGACAGGGTTTATATCGGGGAGCTGTTTTTT.

This clone showed up just a few times. This chain connects TRBV30 to TRBJ1-1, with D tentatively TRBD1 (6 bases). This CDR3 is 13 amino acids long. CDR1 is GTSNPN and CDR2 is SVGIG in the germline V gene (reference sequence). Trimming took 0 bases from V and 7 from J, leaving 12 bases between them. This CDR3 reads CAWSVSGAGEAFF. In nucleotides, the CDR3 is TGTGCCTGGAGTGTATCGGGGGCTGGTGAAGCTTTCTTT.

This rearrangement joins TRBV7-8 to TRBJ2-1; D may match TRBD1 or TRBD2 (5 bases each). Germline V gene data show CDR1 as SGHVS and CDR2 as FQNEAQ. This CDR3 spans 16 amino acids. V gave up 0 bases and J gave up 1 base, with 10 bases separating them. The CDR3 sequence is CASSLAVRGSYNEQFF. In DNA, the CDR3 is TGTGCCAGCAGCTTAGCGGTGAGGGGTTCCTACAATGAGCAGTTCTTC.

The chain employs TRBV2 and TRBJ1-1, with D unclear. This CDR3 has 12 amino acids. The V end was cut by 5 bases, the J end by 1 base, with 5 bases between. CDR1 and CDR2 (germline): SNHLY, FYNNEI. CDR3 amino acids: CASSPWNTEAFF. CDR3 sequence (DNA): TGTGCCAGCAGTCCATGGAACACTGAAGCTTTCTTT.

The rearrangement links TRBV6-1 to TRBJ2-3; D may match TRBD1 or TRBD2 (5 bases each). Germline V gene data show CDR1 as MNHNS and CDR2 as SASEGT. This CDR3 is built from 15 residues. The V end was cut by 5 bases, the J end by 7 bases, with 19 bases between. The CDR3 coding sequence is TGTGCCAGCAGTTCAGGGACGGGGCGGATGAATACGCAGTATTTT. It specifies CASSSGTGRMNTQYF.

This chain joins TRBV29-1 and TRBJ2-7, with 8 positions matching TRBD1. The V and J ends lost 0 bases and 4 bases, in that order; junction bases with no gene match: 5. Germline CDR1 is SQVTM and CDR2 is ANQGSEA. The CDR3 extends over 14 amino acids. This chain's CDR3 is CSVEEARGPYEQYF. DNA of the CDR3: TGCAGCGTTGAAGAGGCCAGGGGGCCATACGAGCAGTACTTC.